Sequencing of this TCR beta chain was carried out in a study of T cell changes during pregnancy in multiple sclerosis. The assay was immunoSEQ multiplex PCR, and TCRdb's table has in-frame clones only and misses some. Of around 44,000 clones listed, roughly 92% are singletons. The CDR3 is 15 residues long. Per the germline V gene, CDR1 is MGHDK and CDR2 is SYGVNS. Trimming took 5 bases from V and 2 from J, leaving 13 bases between them. V and J are TRBV25-1 and TRBJ1-5, with D possibly being TRBD1 (5 bases). The sequence derives from a female donor with multiple sclerosis, enrolled in a pregnancy study. The sequenced material came from peripheral blood. This CDR3 reads CASSTGGGGNQPQHF. CDR3 DNA sequence: TGTGCCAGCAGTACCGGGGGGGGTGGCAATCAGCCCCAGCATTTT.